This T cell receptor (beta chain) comes out of a study of cytomegalovirus exposure and HLA in healthy donors. Points from the study as a whole: Across donors, most TCRs were seen rarely, yet some public ones were widespread. In a later analysis, most CMV-associated TCR beta chains appeared HLA-restricted. A later analysis reported that several of the most significant clusters appeared to be linked to common viral pathogens, among them Epstein-Barr virus.

It was with 60 Vbeta and 13 Jbeta primers that the PCR ran. The protocol was immunoSEQ multiplex PCR, while the TCRdb copy is restricted to in-frame clones and leaves out a portion. The sample has about 60,000 clones, 70% seen once; the top ten hold around 19%. Donors counted as nominally healthy when sampled, yet unrecorded immune exposures were likely. For this clone: The antigen remains undetermined.

The V gene end was trimmed by 0 bases and the J gene end by 5 bases; junction bases not matched to a gene: 2. This CDR3 has 13 residues. Germline V gene data show CDR1 as SGHTS and CDR2 as YDEGEE. The source is a woman between 55 and 75 years old in good health and CMV-seropositive. The source material was PBMCs. This chain uses TRBV5-8 with TRBJ2-7; TRBD1 matches at 7 bases. The CDR3 nucleotides read TGTGCCAGCAGCTTGGAGGGGGCCGACGAGCAGTACTTC. Its translation is CASSLEGADEQYF.